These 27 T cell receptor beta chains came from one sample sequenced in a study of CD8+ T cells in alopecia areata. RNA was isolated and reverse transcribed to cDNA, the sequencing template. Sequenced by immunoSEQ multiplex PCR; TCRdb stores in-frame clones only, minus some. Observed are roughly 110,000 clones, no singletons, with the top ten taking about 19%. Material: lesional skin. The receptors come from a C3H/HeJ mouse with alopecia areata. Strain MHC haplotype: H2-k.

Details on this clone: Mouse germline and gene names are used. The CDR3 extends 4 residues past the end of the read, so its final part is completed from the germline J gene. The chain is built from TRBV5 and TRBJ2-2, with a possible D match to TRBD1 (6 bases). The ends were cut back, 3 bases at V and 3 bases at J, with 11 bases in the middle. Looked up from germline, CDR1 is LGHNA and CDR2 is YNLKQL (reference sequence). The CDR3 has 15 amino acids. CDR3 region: CASSHTGRDTGQLYF. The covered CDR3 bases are TGTGCCAGCAGCCATACAGGGCGGGACACCGGG.

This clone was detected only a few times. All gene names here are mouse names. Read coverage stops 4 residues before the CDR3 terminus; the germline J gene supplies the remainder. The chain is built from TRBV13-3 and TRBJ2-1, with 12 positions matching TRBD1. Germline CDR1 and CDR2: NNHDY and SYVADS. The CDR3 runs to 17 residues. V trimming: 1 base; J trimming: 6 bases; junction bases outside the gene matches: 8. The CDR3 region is CASSDSSGTGGFAEQFF. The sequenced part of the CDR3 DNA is TGTGCCAGCAGTGATTCCTCCGGGACAGGGGGCTTTGCT.

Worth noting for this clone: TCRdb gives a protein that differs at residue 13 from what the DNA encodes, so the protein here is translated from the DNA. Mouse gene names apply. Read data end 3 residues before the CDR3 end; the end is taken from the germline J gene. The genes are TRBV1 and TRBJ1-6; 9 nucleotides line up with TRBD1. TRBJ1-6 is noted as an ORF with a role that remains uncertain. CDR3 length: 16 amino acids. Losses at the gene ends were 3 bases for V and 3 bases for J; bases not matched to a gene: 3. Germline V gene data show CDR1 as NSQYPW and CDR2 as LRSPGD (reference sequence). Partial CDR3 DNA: TGCACCTGCAGTGCGGGGACAGGGCTCTATAATTCGCCC. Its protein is CTCSAGTGLYNSP. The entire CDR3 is CTCSAGTGLYNSPLYF.

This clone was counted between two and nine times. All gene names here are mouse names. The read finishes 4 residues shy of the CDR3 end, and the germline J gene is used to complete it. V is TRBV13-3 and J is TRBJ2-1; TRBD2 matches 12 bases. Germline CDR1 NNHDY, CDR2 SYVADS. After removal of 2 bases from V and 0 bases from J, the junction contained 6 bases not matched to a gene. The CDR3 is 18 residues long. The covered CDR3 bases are TGTGCCAGCAGTGAGGCCGGGACTGGGGGGCCTAACTATGCT. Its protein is CASSEAGTGGPNYA. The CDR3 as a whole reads CASSEAGTGGPNYAEQFF.

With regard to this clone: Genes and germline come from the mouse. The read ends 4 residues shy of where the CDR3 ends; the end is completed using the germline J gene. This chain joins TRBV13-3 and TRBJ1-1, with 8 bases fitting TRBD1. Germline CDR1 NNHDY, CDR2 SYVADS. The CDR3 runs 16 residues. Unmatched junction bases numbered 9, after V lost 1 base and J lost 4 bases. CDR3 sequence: CASSDRQGAPGTEVFF. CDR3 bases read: TGTGCCAGCAGTGATAGGCAGGGGGCGCCGGGCACA.

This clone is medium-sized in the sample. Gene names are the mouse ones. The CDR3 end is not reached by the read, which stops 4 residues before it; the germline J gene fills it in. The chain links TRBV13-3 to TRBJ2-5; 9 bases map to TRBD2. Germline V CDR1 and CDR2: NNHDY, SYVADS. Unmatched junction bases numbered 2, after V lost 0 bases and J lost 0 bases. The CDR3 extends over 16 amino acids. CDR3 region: CASSDGLGVNQDTQYF. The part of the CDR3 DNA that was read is TGTGCCAGCAGTGATGGACTGGGGGTTAACCAAGAC.

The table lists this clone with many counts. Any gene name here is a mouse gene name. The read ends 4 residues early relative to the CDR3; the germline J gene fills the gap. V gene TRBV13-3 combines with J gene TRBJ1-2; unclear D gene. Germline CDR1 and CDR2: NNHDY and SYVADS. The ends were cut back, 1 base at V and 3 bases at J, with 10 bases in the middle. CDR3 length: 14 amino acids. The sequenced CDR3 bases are TGTGCCAGCAGTGATTCAGACTGGGACTCC. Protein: CASSDSDWDS. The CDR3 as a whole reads CASSDSDWDSDYTF.

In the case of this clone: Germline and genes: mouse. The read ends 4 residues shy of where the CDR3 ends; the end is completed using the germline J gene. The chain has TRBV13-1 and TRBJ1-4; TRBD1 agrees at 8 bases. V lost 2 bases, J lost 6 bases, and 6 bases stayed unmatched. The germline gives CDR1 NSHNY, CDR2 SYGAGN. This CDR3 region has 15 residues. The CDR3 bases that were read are TGTGCCAGCAGTGAGCAGGACAGGGAGGACGAA. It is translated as CASSEQDREDE. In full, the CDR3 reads CASSEQDREDERLFF.

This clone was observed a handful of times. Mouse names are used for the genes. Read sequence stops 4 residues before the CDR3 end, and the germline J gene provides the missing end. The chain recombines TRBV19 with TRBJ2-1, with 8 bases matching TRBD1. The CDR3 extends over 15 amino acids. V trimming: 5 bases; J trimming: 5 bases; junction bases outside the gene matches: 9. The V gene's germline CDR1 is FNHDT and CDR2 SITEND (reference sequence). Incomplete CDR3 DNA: TGTGCCAGCAGCCCAACGACAGGGGTTGATGCT. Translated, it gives CASSPTTGVDA. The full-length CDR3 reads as CASSPTTGVDAEQFF.

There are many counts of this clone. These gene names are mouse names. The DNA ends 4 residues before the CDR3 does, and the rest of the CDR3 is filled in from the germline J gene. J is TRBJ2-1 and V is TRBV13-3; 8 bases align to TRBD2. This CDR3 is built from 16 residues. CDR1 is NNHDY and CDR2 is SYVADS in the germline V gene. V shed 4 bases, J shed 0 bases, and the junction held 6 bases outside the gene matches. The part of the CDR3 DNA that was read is TGTGCCAGCAGTTATCGGACTGGGCCTAACTATGCT. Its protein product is CASSYRTGPNYA. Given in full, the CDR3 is CASSYRTGPNYAEQFF.

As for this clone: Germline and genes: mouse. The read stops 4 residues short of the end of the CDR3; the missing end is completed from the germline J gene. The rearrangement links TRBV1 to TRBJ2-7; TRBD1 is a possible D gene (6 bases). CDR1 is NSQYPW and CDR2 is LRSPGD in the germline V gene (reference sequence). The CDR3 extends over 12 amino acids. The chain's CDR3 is CTCTSGQYEQYF. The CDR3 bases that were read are TGCACCTGCACCTCGGGACAATAT.

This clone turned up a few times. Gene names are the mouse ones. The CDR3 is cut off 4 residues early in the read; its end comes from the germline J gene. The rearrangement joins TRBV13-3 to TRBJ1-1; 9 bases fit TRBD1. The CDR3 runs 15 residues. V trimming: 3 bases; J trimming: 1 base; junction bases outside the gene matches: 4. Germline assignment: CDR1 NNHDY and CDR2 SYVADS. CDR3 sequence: CASSAPQGANTEVFF. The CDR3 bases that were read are TGTGCCAGCAGTGCACCACAGGGGGCGAACACA.

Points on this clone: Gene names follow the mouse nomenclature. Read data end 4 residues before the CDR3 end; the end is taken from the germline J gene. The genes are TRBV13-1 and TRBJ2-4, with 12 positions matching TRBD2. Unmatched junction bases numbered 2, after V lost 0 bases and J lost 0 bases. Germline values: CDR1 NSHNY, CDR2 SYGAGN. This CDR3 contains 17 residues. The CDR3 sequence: CASSDAGLGGSQNTLYF. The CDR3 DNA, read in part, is TGTGCCAGCAGTGATGCAGGACTGGGGGGGAGTCAAAAC.

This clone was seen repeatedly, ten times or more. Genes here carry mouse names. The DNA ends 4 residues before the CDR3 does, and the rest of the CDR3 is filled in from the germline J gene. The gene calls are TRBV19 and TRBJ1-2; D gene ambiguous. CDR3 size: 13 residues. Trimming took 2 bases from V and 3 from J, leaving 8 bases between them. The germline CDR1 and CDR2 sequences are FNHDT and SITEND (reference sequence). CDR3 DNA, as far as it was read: TGTGCCAGCAGTATCACAGTACACTCC. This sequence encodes CASSITVHS. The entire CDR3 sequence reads CASSITVHSDYTF.

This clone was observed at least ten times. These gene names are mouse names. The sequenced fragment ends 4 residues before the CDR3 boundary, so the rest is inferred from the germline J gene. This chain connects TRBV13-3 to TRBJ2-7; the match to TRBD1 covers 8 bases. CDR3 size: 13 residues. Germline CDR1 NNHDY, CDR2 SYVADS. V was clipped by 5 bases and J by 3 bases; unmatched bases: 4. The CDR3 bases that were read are TGTGCCAGCAGGAAGGGACAGGACTAT. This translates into CASRKGQDY. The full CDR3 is CASRKGQDYEQYF.

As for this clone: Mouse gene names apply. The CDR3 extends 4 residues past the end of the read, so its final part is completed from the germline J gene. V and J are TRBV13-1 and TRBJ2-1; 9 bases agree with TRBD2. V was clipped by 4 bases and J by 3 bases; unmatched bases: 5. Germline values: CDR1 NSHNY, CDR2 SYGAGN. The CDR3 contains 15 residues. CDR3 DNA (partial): TGTGCCAGCAGTCCGACTGGGGGAATCTATGCT. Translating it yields CASSPTGGIYA. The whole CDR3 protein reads CASSPTGGIYAEQFF.

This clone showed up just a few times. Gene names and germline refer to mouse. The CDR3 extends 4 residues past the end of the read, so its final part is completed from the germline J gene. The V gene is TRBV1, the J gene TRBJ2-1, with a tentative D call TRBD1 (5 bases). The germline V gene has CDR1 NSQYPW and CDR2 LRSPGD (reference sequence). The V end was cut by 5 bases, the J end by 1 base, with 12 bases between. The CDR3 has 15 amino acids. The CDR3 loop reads CTCSSGKKNYAEQFF. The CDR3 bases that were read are TGCACCTGCAGTTCAGGGAAGAAGAACTATGCT.

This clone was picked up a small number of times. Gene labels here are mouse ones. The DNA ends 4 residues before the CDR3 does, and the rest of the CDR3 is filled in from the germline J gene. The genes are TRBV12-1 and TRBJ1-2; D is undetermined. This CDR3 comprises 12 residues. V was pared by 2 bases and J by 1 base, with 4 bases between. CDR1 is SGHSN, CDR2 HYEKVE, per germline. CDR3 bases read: TGTGCCAGCTCTCGAGGAAACTCC. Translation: CASSRGNS. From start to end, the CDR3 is CASSRGNSDYTF. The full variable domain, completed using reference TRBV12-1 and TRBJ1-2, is DSGVVQSPRHIIKEKGGRSVLTCIPISGHSNVVWYQQTLGKELKFLIQHYEKVERDKGFLPSRFSVQQFDDYHSEMNMSALELEDSAMYFCASSRGNSDYTFGSGTRLLVI.

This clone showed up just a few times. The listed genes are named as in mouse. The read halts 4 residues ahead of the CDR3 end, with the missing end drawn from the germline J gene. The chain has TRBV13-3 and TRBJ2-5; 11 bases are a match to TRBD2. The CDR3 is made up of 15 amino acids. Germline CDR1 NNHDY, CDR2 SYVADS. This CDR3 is CASSILGGRGDTQYF. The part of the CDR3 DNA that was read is TGTGCCAGCAGTATACTGGGGGGGCGCGGGGAC.

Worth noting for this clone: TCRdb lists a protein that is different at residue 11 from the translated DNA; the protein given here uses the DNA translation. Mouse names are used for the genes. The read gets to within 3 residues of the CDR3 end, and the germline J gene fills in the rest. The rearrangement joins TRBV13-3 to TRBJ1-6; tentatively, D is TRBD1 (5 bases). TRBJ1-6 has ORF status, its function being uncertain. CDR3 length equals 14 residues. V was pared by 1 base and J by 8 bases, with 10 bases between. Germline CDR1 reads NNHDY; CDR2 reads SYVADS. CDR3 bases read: TGTGCCAGCAGTGATTGGGGGTTGGATTCGCCC. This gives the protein CASSDWGLDSP. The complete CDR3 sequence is CASSDWGLDSPLYF.

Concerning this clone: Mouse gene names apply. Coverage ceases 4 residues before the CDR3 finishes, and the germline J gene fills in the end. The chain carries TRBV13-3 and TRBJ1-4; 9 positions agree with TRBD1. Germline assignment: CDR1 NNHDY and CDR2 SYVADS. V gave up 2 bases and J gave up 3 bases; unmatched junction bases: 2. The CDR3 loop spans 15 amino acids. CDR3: CASSDRQGANERLFF. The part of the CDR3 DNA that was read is TGTGCCAGCAGTGACAGACAGGGGGCCAACGAA.

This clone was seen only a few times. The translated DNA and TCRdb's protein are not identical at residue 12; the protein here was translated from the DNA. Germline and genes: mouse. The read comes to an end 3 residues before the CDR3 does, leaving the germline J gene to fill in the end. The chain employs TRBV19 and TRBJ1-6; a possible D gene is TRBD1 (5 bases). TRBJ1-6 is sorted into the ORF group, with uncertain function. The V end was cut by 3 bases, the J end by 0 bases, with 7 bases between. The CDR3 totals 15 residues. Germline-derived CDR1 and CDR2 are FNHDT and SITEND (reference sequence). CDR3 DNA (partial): TGTGCCAGCAGTACGACAGCTTCCTATAATTCGCCC. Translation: CASSTTASYNSP. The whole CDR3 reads CASSTTASYNSPLYF.

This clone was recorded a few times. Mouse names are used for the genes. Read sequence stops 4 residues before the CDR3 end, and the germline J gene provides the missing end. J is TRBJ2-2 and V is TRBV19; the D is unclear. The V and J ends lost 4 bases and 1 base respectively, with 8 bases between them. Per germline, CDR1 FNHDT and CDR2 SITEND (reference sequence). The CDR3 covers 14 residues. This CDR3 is CASSSQENTGQLYF. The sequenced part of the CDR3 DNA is TGTGCCAGCAGTTCCCAGGAAAACACCGGG.

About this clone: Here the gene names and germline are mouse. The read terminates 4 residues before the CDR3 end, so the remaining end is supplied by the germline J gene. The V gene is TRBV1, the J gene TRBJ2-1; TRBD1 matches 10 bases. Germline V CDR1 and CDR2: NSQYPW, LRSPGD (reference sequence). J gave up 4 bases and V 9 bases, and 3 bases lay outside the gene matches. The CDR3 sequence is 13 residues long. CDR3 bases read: TGCACCTGTGGGACAGGGGAGTATGCT. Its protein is CTCGTGEYA. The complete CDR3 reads CTCGTGEYAEQFF. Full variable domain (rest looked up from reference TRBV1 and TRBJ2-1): VTLLEQNPRWRLVPRGQAVNLRCILKNSQYPWMSWYQQDLQKQLQWLFTLRSPGDKEVKSLPGADYLATRVTDTELRLQVANMSQGRTLYCTCGTGEYAEQFFGPGTRLTVL.

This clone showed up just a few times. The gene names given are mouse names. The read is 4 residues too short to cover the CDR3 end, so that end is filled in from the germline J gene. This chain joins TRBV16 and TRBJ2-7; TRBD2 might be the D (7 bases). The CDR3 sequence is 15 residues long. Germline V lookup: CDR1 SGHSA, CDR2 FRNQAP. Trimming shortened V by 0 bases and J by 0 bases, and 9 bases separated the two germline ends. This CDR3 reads CASSLDGGPSYEQYF. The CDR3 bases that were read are TGTGCAAGCAGCTTAGATGGGGGGCCCTCCTAT.

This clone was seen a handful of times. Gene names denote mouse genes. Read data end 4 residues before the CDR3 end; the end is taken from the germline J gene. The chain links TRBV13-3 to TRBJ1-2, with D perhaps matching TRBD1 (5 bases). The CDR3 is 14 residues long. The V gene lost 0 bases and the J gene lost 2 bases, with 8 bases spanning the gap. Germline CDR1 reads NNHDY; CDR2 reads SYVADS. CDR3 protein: CASSDGTHNSDYTF. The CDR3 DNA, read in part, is TGTGCCAGCAGTGATGGGACACACAACTCC.

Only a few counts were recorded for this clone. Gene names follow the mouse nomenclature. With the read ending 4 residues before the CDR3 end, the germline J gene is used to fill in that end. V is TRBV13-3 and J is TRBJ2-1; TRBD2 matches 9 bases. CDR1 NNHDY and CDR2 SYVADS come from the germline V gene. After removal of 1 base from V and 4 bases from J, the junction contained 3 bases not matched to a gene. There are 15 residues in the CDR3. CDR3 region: CASSDLDWGYAEQFF. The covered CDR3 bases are TGTGCCAGCAGTGATCTGGACTGGGGTTATGCT.